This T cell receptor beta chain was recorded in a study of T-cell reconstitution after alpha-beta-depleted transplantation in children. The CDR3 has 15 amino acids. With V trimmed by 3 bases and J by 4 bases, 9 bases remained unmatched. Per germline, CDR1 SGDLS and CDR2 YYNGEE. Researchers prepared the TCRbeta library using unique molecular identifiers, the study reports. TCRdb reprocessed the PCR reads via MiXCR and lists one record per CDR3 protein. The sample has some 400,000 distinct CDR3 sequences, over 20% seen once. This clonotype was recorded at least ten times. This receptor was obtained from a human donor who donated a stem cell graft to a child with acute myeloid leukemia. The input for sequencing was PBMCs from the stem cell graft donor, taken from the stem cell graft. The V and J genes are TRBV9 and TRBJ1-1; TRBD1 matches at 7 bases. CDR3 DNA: TGTGCCAGCAGCGAGACGACAGGGATTGTCACTGAAGCTTTCTTT. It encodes CASSETTGIVTEAFF.